The next 16 T cell receptor beta chains were all read from a single sample in a study of human T cells and chemical hapten exposure. TCRdb re-called the RACE reads through MiXCR, storing one row per CDR3 protein. Of 40,000 or so distinct CDR3 sequences listed, 9.5% to 10% are singletons. As for time point: patch test 2, 6 weeks after DPC sensitization. The treatment: therapeutic diphenylcyclopropenone sensitization with weekly scalp DPC. Unfractionated whole blood was the source of the extracted total RNA. The sample consisted of whole blood, taken in connection with sensitization to the hapten diphenylcyclopropenone (DPC). These receptors all come from a woman aged 25 to 39 with alopecia areata. Some clones in this sample may be carry-over from other donors' samples.

This clonotype was seen ten or more times. The chain uses TRBV6-5 and TRBJ1-5; possible D gene TRBD1, 5 bases. The V end lost 6 bases, the J end lost 4 bases, and 10 bases lay between the germline ends. This CDR3 comprises 13 residues. Germline V CDR1 and CDR2: MNHEY, SVGAGI. CDR3 residues: CASRRQKNQPQHF. Here the CDR3 DNA reads TGTGCCAGCAGGCGACAGAAGAATCAGCCCCAGCATTTT.

This clonotype was detected many times. This sequence joins TRBV13 and TRBJ1-2; D is undetermined. Germline CDR1 and CDR2: PRHDT and FYEKMQ (reference sequence). Trimming left V 5 bases short and J 2 bases short, with 18 bases between. The CDR3 sequence is 16 residues long. This CDR3 reads CASSERNYKPNYGYTF. The CDR3 DNA is TGTGCCAGCAGCGAACGAAACTACAAACCCAACTATGGCTACACCTTC.

The rearrangement links TRBV9 to TRBJ2-3, with TRBD1 matching over 10 bases. Losses at the gene ends were 2 bases for V and 4 bases for J; bases not matched to a gene: 7. The V gene's germline CDR1 is SGDLS and CDR2 YYNGEE. CDR3 length equals 16 residues. The CDR3 here is CASSVPGTGDPDTQYF. The CDR3, as DNA: TGTGCCAGCAGCGTTCCCGGGACAGGGGACCCAGATACGCAGTATTTT.

This clonotype was counted many times. This rearrangement joins TRBV4-2 to TRBJ2-5; no reliable D call. The CDR3 is 15 residues long. V was trimmed by 1 base and J by 2 bases, leaving 11 bases between them. In germline, CDR1 is LGHNA, CDR2 YNFKEQ. The CDR3 loop reads CASSQAMDLQETQYF. CDR3 in DNA: TGTGCCAGCAGCCAAGCCATGGATTTGCAAGAGACCCAGTACTTC.

CDR3 residues: CASRILAGGYNEQFF. In nucleotides, the CDR3 is TGTGCCAGTAGAATACTAGCGGGAGGCTACAATGAGCAGTTCTTC. The chain joins TRBV19 to TRBJ2-1, with TRBD2 matching over 12 bases. The CDR3 contains 15 residues. Germline CDR1 is LNHDA and CDR2 is SQIVND (reference sequence). Trimming at V came to 6 bases and at J to 3 bases, leaving 3 bases not matched to a gene.

This clonotype was counted between two and nine times. This rearrangement joins TRBV27 to TRBJ2-1; weak D call: TRBD1 (6 bases). Trimming pared 6 bases from V and 5 bases from J, leaving 14 bases between. This CDR3 contains 14 residues. Germline loops: CDR1 MNHEY, CDR2 SMNVEV (reference sequence). In DNA form, the CDR3 reads TGTGCCAGCAGCCTATGGGACACAAACAATGAGCAGTTCTTC. Translated, it gives CASSLWDTNNEQFF.

The J gene is TRBJ2-5, the V gene TRBV20-1, with 7 bases that match TRBD1. The CDR3 is 15 residues long. Trimming cost V 1 base and J 2 bases; bases outside gene matches: 7. CDR1 is DFQATT, CDR2 SNEGSKA, per germline (reference sequence). The CDR3: CSARVPGTAQETQYF. CDR3 sequence (DNA): TGCAGTGCTAGAGTGCCCGGGACAGCGCAAGAGACCCAGTACTTC.

Ten or more counts support this clonotype. The junction departs from germline at one end; a sequencing error may be responsible. The V call is TRBV4-2, the J call TRBJ2-2; 8 nucleotides align to TRBD1. The CDR3 totals 15 residues. Germline CDR1 reads LGHNA; CDR2 reads YNFKEQ. The CDR3 spells CASSQDRGNTGELFF. The CDR3 DNA reads TGTGCCAGCAGTCAAGACAGGGGGAACACCGGGGAGCTGTTTTTT.

Many counts were recorded for this clonotype. This chain uses TRBV6-2 or TRBV6-3 with TRBJ2-5; D may be TRBD1 (6 bases). V was clipped by 2 bases and J by 3 bases, with 10 bases between them. The germline gives CDR1 MNHEY, CDR2 SVGEGT. This CDR3 comprises 14 residues. In DNA, the CDR3 is TGTGCCAGCAGTTACCCAGGGGCGGAAGAGACCCAGTACTTC. Encoded protein: CASSYPGAEETQYF.

Many counts were recorded for this clonotype. The rearrangement joins TRBV4-3 to TRBJ2-7; TRBD1 might be the D (5 bases). With 4 bases removed from V and 3 bases from J, the gap between germline ends came to 10 bases. The CDR3 spans 13 residues. The germline gives CDR1 LGHNA, CDR2 YSLEER. This chain's CDR3 is CASSPSRGYEQYF. CDR3 bases: TGCGCCAGCAGCCCAAGTAGGGGCTACGAGCAGTACTTC.

The table lists this clonotype with a few counts. The J gene is TRBJ2-7, the V gene TRBV20-1; 12 nucleotides line up with TRBD2. V was pared by 2 bases and J by 2 bases, with 10 bases of the junction left unmatched. CDR1 and CDR2 from the germline V gene are DFQATT and SNEGSKA (reference sequence). This CDR3 has 17 amino acids. The CDR3 is CSARTASGGARTYEQYF. DNA of the CDR3: TGCAGTGCTAGAACCGCTAGCGGGGGGGCCCGCACCTACGAGCAGTACTTC.

This clonotype has only a few counts. The chain is built from TRBV5-5 and TRBJ2-7; TRBD2 matches at 7 bases. The junction had 11 bases not matched to a gene; V was cut back by 7 bases and J by 4 bases. The CDR3 spans 14 residues. The germline V gene has CDR1 SGHKS and CDR2 YYEKEE (reference sequence). CDR3 sequence (DNA): TGTGCCAGCGGCCCGCGGGGGACCCTGTACGAGCAGTACTTC. The encoded protein is CASGPRGTLYEQYF.

The J gene is TRBJ1-3, the V gene TRBV2; D remains ambiguous. This CDR3 has 13 residues. V lost 2 bases and J 7 bases, leaving 9 bases between the germline ends. Germline V gene lookup returns CDR1 SNHLY and CDR2 FYNNEI. CDR3 nucleotide sequence: TGTGCCAGCAGTGAACGGGTCGGCAACACCATATATTTT. Residues: CASSERVGNTIYF.

The chain has TRBV2 and TRBJ1-6; maybe TRBD1 (6 bases). Trimming took 2 bases from V and 7 from J, leaving 12 bases between them. The CDR3 runs to 15 residues. Germline assignment: CDR1 SNHLY and CDR2 FYNNEI. The CDR3 here is CASSERGAENSPLHF. CDR3 coding DNA: TGTGCCAGCAGTGAACGGGGGGCGGAGAATTCACCCCTCCACTTT.

This clonotype came up a few times. The chain joins TRBV29-1 to TRBJ1-1; D uncertain. The CDR3 contains 11 residues. V lost 0 bases and J 1 base, leaving 0 bases between the germline ends. Germline CDR1 reads SQVTM; CDR2 reads ANQGSEA. The CDR3 sequence: CSVEENTEAFF. DNA of the CDR3: TGCAGCGTTGAAGAGAACACTGAAGCTTTCTTT.

This clonotype was detected ten times or more. The V gene is TRBV6-6, the J gene TRBJ1-1; 7 nucleotides align to TRBD1. This CDR3 comprises 18 residues. Germline CDR1 and CDR2: MNHNY and SVGAGI (reference sequence). The junction had 16 bases not matched to a gene; V was cut back by 2 bases and J by 4 bases. CDR3 residues: CASSYPIRRGQGGTEAFF. CDR3 bases: TGTGCCAGCAGTTACCCTATTCGCCGGGGGCAGGGGGGCACTGAAGCTTTCTTT.